The 8 T cell receptor beta chains given below trace back to one sample, sequenced in a study of shared clonotypes between healthy human individuals. Sequencing used immunoSEQ multiplex PCR; TCRdb keeps in-frame clones, though not all of them. This table holds about 980,000 clones, over 60% found once. Sample: memory CD4+ T cells sorted from blood. Indicated subset: CD45RA-negative fraction. These receptors all stem from a man younger than 35 in good health.

The chain joins TRBV10-3 to TRBJ1-4, with 8 bases aligning to TRBD1. Germline V CDR1 and CDR2: ENHRY, SYGVKD. The J segment lost 4 bases and the V segment lost 6 bases, leaving 4 bases of the junction unmatched. This CDR3 has 14 amino acids. The CDR3 protein is CAIRPGQVNEKLFF. CDR3 DNA: TGTGCCATCAGGCCGGGACAGGTTAATGAAAAACTGTTTTTT.

V and J are TRBV7-9 and TRBJ1-1; D remains ambiguous. Germline loops: CDR1 SEHNR, CDR2 FQNEAQ (reference sequence). The CDR3 is 12 residues long. V gave up 2 bases and J gave up 7 bases, with 8 bases separating them. The CDR3, as DNA: TGTGCCAGCAGCTTACTGGGTAGTGAAGCTTTCTTT. Translating it yields CASSLLGSEAFF.

This CDR3 reads CASSRTRTALSTDTQYF. CDR3 DNA sequence: TGCGCCAGCAGCCGCACCCGTACGGCTCTTAGCACAGATACGCAGTATTTT. The rearrangement uses TRBV4-3 and TRBJ2-3; no clear D. CDR1 is LGHNA, CDR2 YSLEER, per germline. V was cut by 4 bases and J by 0 bases, with 17 bases left in between. This CDR3 has 17 residues.

The V call is TRBV18, the J call TRBJ1-2; 9 nucleotides line up with TRBD1. The CDR3 is 15 amino acids. With V trimmed by 2 bases and J by 8 bases, 9 bases remained unmatched. Germline V gene lookup returns CDR1 KGHSH and CDR2 LQKENI. CDR3 in DNA: TGTGCCAGCTCACCAAAGGGGACAGGGAGCGAAGGCTACACCTTC. As protein: CASSPKGTGSEGYTF.

The chain employs TRBV5-6 and TRBJ2-4; possibly TRBD2 for D (5 bases). CDR3 length: 19 amino acids. CDR1 is SGHDT and CDR2 is YYEEEE in the germline V gene. Deletions cut 4 bases from V and 0 bases from J, with 23 bases between. CDR3 in amino acids: CASSRRGAEMLRAKNIQYF. DNA for the CDR3: TGTGCCAGCAGCCGACGAGGAGCGGAGATGCTTCGAGCCAAAAACATTCAGTACTTC.

The rearrangement links TRBV2 to TRBJ2-7, with D maybe TRBD2 (6 bases). Between the trimmed V and J ends, which lost 4 bases and 1 base, there was a span of 14 bases. Per the germline V gene, CDR1 is SNHLY and CDR2 is FYNNEI. The CDR3 consists of 15 residues. Written as DNA, the CDR3 is TGTGCCAGCAGTGCCGGGGCGGGGCCATCCTACGAGCAGTACTTC. As protein: CASSAGAGPSYEQYF. Using reference TRBV2 and TRBJ2-7 for the parts outside the CDR3, the full variable domain is EPEVTQTPSHQVTQMGQEVILRCVPISNHLYFYWYRQILGQKVEFLVSFYNNEISEKSEIFDDQFSVERPDGSNFTLKIRSTKLEDSAMYFCASSAGAGPSYEQYFGPGTRLTVT.

The rearrangement uses TRBV19 and TRBJ2-2; TRBD2 might be the D (5 bases). CDR1 and CDR2 (germline): LNHDA, SQIVND (reference sequence). Trimming pared 4 bases from V and 0 bases from J, leaving 6 bases between. This CDR3 region has 14 residues. The CDR3 reads CASSNGANTGELFF. The DNA of the CDR3 is TGTGCCAGTAGTAACGGGGCGAACACCGGGGAGCTGTTTTTT.

The chain carries TRBV5-5 and TRBJ1-3; D perhaps matches TRBD1 (6 bases). Trimming removed 5 bases from V and 0 bases from J, with 15 bases in between. The CDR3 contains 16 residues. CDR1 and CDR2 from the germline V gene are SGHKS and YYEKEE (reference sequence). In DNA, the CDR3 is TGTGCCAGCAGTCAACGACAGGAAAACTCTGGAAACACCATATATTTT. Translating gives CASSQRQENSGNTIYF.